The text below deals with one TCR beta chain. The sample belongs to a study of blood T cell repertoires in COVID-19. This CDR3 is built from 12 residues. The germline V and J ends were trimmed by 5 bases and 9 bases, with 13 bases remaining between them. CDR1 and CDR2 from the germline V gene are SEHNR and FQNEAQ (reference sequence). In the original processing: Reference gene primer amplification gave estimated nucleated cell counts. Method: immunoSEQ multiplex PCR; TCRdb's copy keeps in-frame clones and lacks some. From that table come the V and J calls and clone size; the DNA was used to work out D and trimming. The data show tens of thousands of clones, over 90% seen once.

Sequencing was done on a sample of peripheral blood. The source is a male donor with active COVID-19. V usage is TRBV7-9 and J usage is TRBJ1-1, with D unclear. CDR3 coding DNA: TGTGCCAGCAGCCCCTCCGGGGTGCAAGCTTTCTTT. Encoded protein: CASSPSGVQAFF.